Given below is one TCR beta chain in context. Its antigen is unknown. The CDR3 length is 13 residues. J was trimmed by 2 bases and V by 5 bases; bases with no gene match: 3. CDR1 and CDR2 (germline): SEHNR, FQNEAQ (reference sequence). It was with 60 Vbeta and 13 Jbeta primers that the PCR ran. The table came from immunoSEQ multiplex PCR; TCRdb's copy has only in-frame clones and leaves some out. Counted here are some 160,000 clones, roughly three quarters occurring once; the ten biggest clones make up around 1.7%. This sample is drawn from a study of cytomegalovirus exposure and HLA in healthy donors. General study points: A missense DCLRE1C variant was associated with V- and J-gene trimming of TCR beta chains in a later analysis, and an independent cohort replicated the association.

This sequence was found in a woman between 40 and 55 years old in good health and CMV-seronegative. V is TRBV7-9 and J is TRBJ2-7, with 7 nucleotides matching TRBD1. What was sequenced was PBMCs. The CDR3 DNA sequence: TGTGCCAGCAGCCACAGGGGCACCTACGAGCAGTACTTC. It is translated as CASSHRGTYEQYF.